Listed below are T cell receptor beta chains from one sample, sequenced in a study of CD4 T cells in relation to SARS-CoV-2 and coronaviruses. This table comes from immunoSEQ multiplex PCR, and its TCRdb copy is limited to in-frame clones, with some not included. The sample records roughly 30,000 clones, roughly 78% being singletons. No antigen has been identified for these receptors. The sample comprised CD4+ T cells from PBMCs, cultured in vitro. These receptors were collected from a human donor in good health. Each CDR3 is given with its conserved first and last residue. The D gene is left open where the match is weak. Part of the rows lack a size; the others show once, few, many or a class for expanded clones.

v_gene,abundance,d_gene,j_gene,CDR3nt,CDR3aa
TRBV7-3,few,TRBD1,TRBJ1-2,TGTGCCAGCAGCCCAGACCGAGCCGGGACAGGGGGTGGCTACACCTTC,CASSPDRAGTGGGYTF
TRBV7-2,NA,TRBD1,TRBJ1-1,TGTGCCAGCAGCCCCCTGGGGACAGGGGCTGAAGCTTTCTTT,CASSPLGTGAEAFF
TRBV11-2,once,TRBD1,TRBJ2-7,TGTGCCAGCAGTCCCGGGACAGGGGGAAGCTACGAGCAGTACTTC,CASSPGTGGSYEQYF
TRBV12-5,NA,NA,TRBJ2-3,TGTGCTAGTGGGACGGAGGCAGATACGCAGTATTTT,CASGTEADTQYF
TRBV7-6,NA,NA,TRBJ1-1,TGTGCCAGCAGCTTAGACGGGACATTGAACACTGAAGCTTTCTTT,CASSLDGTLNTEAFF
TRBV7-2,NA,NA,TRBJ2-1,TGTGCCAGCAGCTTAGAGGGTTTCGGGCCCGGGGATGAGCAGTTCTTC,CASSLEGFGPGDEQFF
TRBV6-2/TRBV6-3,NA,TRBD1,TRBJ1-2,TGTGCCAGCAGTCACGGTCCCGGGACAGCTAACTATGGCTACACCTTC,CASSHGPGTANYGYTF
TRBV10-3,NA,TRBD1,TRBJ2-3,TGTGCCACCGGACAGGGGAGGACAGATACGCAGTATTTT,CATGQGRTDTQYF
TRBV6-5,NA,TRBD1,TRBJ1-5,TGTGCCAGCAGGACACAGGGGGCTAGAAATCAGCCCCAGCATTTT,CASRTQGARNQPQHF
TRBV30,NA,TRBD1,TRBJ1-1,TGTGCCTGGAGTGTACGGACAGGGGGTACTGAAGCTTTCTTT,CAWSVRTGGTEAFF
TRBV3-1/TRBV3-2,few,NA,TRBJ1-5,TGTGCCAGCAGCCAAGGACTTCAGGGGAGTCAGCCCCAGCATTTT,CASSQGLQGSQPQHF
TRBV30,NA,TRBD1,TRBJ2-7,TGTGCCTGGAGTGCGATTGGGACAGGGAGCTACGAGCAGTACTTC,CAWSAIGTGSYEQYF
TRBV6-6,few,NA,TRBJ1-1,TGTGCCAGCAGTTACCCTGAGGGGATTGGCACTGAAGCTTTCTTT,CASSYPEGIGTEAFF